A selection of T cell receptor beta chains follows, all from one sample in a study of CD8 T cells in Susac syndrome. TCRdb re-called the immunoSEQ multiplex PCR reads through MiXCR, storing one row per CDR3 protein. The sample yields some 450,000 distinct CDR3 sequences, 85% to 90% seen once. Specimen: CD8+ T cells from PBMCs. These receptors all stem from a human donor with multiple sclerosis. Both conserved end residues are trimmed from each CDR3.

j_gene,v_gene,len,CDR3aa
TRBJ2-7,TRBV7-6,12,ASSPSGRAYEQY
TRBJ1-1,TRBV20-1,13,SARAGRRGGSEAF
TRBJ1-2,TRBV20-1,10,SAQGDNYGYT
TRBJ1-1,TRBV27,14,ASSLRRSGQNTEAF
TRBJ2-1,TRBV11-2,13,ASSFAGTQHNEQF
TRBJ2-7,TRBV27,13,ASSFRNRGSYEQY
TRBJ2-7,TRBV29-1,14,SVQTPRGYLRYEQY
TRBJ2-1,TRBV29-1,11,SSEGTVYNEQF
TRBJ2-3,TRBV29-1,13,SVEFGQGNTDTQY
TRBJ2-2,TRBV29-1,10,SVVGSTGELF
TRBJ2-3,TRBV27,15,ASSTAQGGSSVATQY
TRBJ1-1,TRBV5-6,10,ASSIMNTEAF
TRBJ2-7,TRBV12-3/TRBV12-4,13,ASSSGTLSSFEQY
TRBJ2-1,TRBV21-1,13,ASSAKGDSLCEQF
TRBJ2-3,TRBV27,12,ASSPSSGGSTQY
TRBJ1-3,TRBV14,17,ASSSYPGQTNPSGNTIY
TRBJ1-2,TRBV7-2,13,ASSLTGTPMGGYT